Listed here is a single TCR beta chain. A second PCR, run for roughly 7 to 12 cycles, used a sample-barcoded 5' primer plus a J-beta primer mix. TCRdb analysed the 5' RACE reads with MiXCR anew, one entry per CDR3 protein. The sample lists 730,000 or so distinct CDR3 sequences, 40% to 45% occurring once. The sample belongs to a study of blood T cells in healthy people across ages. The CDR3 totals 18 residues. The sequenced sample consisted of blood. This chain uses TRBV21-1 with TRBJ2-3; TRBD2 reflects the table's D call only, with no check against the DNA. TRBV21-1 is reported as a pseudogene. The source is an older woman in good health. CDR3 protein: CASSKEGTSGRSSDTQYF. The DNA for the CDR3 is TGTGCCAGCAGCAAAGAAGGGACTAGCGGGCGAAGCTCGGATACGCAGTATTTT.